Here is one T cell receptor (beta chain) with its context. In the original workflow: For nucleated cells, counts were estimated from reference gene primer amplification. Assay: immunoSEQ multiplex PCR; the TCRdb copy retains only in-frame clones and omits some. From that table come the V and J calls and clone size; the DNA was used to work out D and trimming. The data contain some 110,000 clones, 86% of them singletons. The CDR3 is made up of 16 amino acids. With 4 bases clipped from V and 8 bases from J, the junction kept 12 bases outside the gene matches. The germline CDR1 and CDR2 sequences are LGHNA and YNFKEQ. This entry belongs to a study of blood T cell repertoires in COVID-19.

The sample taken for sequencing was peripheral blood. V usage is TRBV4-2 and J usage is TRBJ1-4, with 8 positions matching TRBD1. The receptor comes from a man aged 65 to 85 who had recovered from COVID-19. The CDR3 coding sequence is TGTGCCAGCAGCCTTGCAGTAGGGACAGGAAGGGAAAAACTGTTTTTT. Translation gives CASSLAVGTGREKLFF.